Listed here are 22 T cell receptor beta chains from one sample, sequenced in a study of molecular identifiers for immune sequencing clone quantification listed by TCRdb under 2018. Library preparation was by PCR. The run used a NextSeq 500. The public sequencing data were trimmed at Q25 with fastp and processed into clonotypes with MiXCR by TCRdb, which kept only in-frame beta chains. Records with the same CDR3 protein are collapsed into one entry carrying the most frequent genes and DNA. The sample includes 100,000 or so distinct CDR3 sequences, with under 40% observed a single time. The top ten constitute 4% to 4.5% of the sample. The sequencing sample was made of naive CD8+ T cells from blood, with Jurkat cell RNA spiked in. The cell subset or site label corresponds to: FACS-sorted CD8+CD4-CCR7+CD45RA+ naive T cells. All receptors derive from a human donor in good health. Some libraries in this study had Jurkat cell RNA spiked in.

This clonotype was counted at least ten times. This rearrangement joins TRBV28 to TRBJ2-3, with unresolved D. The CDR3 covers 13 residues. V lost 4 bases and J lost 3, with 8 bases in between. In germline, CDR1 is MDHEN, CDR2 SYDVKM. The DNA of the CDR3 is TGTGCCAGCAGTTCGCAGGTGACAGATACGCAGTATTTT. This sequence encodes CASSSQVTDTQYF.

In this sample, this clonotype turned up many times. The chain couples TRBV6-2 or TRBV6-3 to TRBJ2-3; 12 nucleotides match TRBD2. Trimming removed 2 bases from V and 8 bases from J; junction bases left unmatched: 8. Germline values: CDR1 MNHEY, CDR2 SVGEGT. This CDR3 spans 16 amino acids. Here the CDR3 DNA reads TGTGCCAGCAGTTACCGCGGACTAGCGGGAAGGGGTACGCAGTATTTT. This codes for CASSYRGLAGRGTQYF.

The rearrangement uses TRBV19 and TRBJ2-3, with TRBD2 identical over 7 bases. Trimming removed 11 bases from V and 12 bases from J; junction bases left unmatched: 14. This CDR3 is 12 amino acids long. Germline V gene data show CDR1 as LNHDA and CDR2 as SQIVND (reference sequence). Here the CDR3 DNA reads TGTGCCGGTAACCTACGGCGGGAGCCCCAGTATTTT. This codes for CAGNLRREPQYF.

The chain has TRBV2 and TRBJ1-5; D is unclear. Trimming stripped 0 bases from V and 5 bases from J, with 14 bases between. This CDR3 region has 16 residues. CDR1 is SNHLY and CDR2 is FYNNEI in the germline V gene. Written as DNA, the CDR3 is TGTGCCAGCAGTGAAGCGTTACGGAGGTGGGATCAGCCCCAGCATTTT. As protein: CASSEALRRWDQPQHF.

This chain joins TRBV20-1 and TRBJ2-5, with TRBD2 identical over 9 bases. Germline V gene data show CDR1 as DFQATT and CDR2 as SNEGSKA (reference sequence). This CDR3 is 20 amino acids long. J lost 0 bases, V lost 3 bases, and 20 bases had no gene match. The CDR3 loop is CSASVYTSGLIQENQETQYF. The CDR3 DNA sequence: TGCAGTGCTAGCGTTTATACTAGCGGGCTTATTCAGGAGAACCAAGAGACCCAGTACTTC.

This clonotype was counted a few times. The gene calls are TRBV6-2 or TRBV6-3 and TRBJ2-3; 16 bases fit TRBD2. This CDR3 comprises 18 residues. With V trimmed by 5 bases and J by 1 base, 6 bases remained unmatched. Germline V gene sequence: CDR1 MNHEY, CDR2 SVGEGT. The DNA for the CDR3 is TGTGCCAGCAGTACGGGACTAGCGGGAGGGCCTGGCACAGATACGCAGTATTTT. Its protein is CASSTGLAGGPGTDTQYF.

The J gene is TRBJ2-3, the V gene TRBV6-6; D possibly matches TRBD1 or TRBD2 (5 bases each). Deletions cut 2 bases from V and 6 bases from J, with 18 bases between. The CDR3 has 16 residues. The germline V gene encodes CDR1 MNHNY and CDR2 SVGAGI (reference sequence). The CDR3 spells CASSYPERGTSDTQYF. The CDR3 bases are TGTGCCAGCAGTTACCCGGAAAGAGGGACCTCGGATACGCAGTATTTT.

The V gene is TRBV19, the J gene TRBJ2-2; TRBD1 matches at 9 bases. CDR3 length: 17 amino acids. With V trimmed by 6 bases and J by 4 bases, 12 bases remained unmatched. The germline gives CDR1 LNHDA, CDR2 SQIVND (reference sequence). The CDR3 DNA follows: TGTGCCAGTAGATCCCTGTCCGGGACAGGGACCACCGGGGAGCTGTTTTTT. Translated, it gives CASRSLSGTGTTGELFF.

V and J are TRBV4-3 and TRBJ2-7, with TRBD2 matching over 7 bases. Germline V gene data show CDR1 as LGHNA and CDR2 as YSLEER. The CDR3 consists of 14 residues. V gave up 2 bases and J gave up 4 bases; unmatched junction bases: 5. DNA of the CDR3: TGCGCCAGCAGCCAACGCAGTAGCGGGTACGAGCAGTACTTC. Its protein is CASSQRSSGYEQYF.

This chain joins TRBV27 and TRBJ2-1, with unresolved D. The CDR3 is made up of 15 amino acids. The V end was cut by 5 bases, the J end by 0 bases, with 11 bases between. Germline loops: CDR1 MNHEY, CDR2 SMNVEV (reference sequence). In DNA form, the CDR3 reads TGTGCCAGCAGTCCCCGGTCAAGCTCCTACAATGAGCAGTTCTTC. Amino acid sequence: CASSPRSSSYNEQFF.

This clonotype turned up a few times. The CDR3: CASRIRTASYEQYF. CDR3 nucleotides: TGTGCCAGCAGGATCCGGACAGCTTCCTACGAGCAGTACTTC. The chain links TRBV27 to TRBJ2-7; a weak D match, TRBD1 (6 bases). V lost 6 bases, J lost 1 base, and 13 bases lay in between. The CDR3 extends over 14 amino acids. Per the germline V gene, CDR1 is MNHEY and CDR2 is SMNVEV (reference sequence).

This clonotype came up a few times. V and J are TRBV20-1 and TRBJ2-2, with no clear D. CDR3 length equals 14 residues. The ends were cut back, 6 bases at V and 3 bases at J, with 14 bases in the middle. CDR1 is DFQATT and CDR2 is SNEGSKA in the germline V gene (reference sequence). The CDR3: CSAPGRPDTGELFF. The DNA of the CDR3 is TGCAGTGCCCCCGGGCGCCCGGACACCGGGGAGCTGTTTTTT.

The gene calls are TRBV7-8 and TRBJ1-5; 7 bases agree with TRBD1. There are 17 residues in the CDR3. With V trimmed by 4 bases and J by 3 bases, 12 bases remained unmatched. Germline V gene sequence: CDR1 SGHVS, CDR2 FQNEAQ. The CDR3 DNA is TGTGCCAGCAGCTCTCGTCACAGGGACAGAGACAATCAGCCCCAGCATTTT. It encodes CASSSRHRDRDNQPQHF.

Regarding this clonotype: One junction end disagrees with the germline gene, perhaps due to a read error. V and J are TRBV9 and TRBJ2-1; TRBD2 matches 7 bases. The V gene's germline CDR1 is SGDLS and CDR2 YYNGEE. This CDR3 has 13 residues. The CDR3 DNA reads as TGTGCCAGCAGCCCGGGGGACTACAATGGGCAGTTCTTC. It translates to CASSPGDYNGQFF. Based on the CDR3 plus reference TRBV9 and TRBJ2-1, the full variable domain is DSGVTQTPKHLITATGQRVTLRCSPRSGDLSVYWYQQSLDQGLQFLIQYYNGEERAKGNILERFSAQQFPDLHSELNLSSLELGDSALYFCASSPGDYNGQFFGPGTRLTVL.

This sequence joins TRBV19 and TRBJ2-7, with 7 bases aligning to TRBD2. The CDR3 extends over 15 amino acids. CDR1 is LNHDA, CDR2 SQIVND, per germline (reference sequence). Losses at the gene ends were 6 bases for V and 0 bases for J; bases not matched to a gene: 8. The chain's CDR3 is CASRMTSSLSYEQYF. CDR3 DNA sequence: TGTGCCAGTAGGATGACTAGCTCACTCTCCTACGAGCAGTACTTC. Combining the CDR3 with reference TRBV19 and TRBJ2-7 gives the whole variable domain DGGITQSPKYLFRKEGQNVTLSCEQNLNHDAMYWYRQDPGQGLRLIYYSQIVNDFQKGDIAEGYSVSREKKESFPLTVTSAQKNPTAFYLCASRMTSSLSYEQYFGPGTRLTVT.

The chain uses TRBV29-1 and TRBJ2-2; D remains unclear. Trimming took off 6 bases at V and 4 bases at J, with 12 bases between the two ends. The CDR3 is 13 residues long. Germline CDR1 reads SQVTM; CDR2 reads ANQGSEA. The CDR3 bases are TGCAGCGTAACCCAAAGGATCACCGGGGAGCTGTTTTTT. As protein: CSVTQRITGELFF.

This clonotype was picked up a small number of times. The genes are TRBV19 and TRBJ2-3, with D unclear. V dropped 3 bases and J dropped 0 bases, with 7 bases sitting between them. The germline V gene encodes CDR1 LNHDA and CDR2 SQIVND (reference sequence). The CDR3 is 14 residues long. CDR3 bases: TGTGCCAGTAGTATGGCGGCTAGCACAGATACGCAGTATTTT. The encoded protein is CASSMAASTDTQYF.

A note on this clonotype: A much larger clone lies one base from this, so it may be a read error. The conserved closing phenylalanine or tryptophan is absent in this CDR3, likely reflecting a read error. The CDR3 reads CASSSDRLLGSNQPQHS. The CDR3 DNA reads TGTGCCAGCAGCTCAGACAGGCTCCTAGGTAGCAATCAGCCCCAGCATTCT. The rearrangement joins TRBV7-8 to TRBJ1-5; D possibly corresponds to TRBD1 (6 bases). This CDR3 spans 17 amino acids. The germline V and J ends were trimmed by 4 bases and 0 bases, with 16 bases remaining between them. The V gene's germline CDR1 is SGHVS and CDR2 FQNEAQ.

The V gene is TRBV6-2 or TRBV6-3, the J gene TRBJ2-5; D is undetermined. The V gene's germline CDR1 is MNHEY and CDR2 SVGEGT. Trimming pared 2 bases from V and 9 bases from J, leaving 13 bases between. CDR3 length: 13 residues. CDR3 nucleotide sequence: TGTGCCAGCAGTTACACGACGGTGGAACCCCAGTACTTC. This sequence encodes CASSYTTVEPQYF.

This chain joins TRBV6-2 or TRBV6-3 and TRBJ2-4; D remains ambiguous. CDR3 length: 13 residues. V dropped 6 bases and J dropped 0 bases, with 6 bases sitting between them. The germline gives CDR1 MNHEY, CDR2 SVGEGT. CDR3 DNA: TGTGCCAGCAGAGATTTAGCCAAAAACATTCAGTACTTC. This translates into CASRDLAKNIQYF.

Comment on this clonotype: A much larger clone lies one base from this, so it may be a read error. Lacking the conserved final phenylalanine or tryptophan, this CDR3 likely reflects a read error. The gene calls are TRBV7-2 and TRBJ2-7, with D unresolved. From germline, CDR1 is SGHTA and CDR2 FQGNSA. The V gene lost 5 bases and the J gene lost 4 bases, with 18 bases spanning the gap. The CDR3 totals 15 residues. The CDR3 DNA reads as TGTGCCAGCAGCCCGGTCAATACGCGGTATTACGAGCAGTACTCC. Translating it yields CASSPVNTRYYEQYS.

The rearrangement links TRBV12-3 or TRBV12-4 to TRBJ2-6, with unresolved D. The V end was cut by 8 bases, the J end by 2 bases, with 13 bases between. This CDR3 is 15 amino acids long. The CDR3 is CASSAVRTGANVLTF. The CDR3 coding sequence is TGTGCCAGCTCTGCGGTGAGAACTGGGGCCAACGTCCTGACTTTC.